The rows below give T cell receptor beta chains drawn from one sample of a study of T cell responses to AZD1222 COVID-19 vaccine. The table came from immunoSEQ multiplex PCR; TCRdb's copy has only in-frame clones and leaves some out. The data hold tens of thousands of clones, with roughly 87% observed a single time. The material sequenced was peripheral blood, taken 28 days after the second AZD1222 dose. The receptors derive from an adult who received the AZD1222 COVID-19 vaccine. The CDR3 runs from the conserved cysteine through the conserved F or W. D genes are given only for firm matches. Expanded clones get a size class; other rows say once, few or many, or leave the size out.

>TRBV18|NA|TRBJ2-1|TRBD2
CASSPLKTSGEWNEQFF
TGTGCCAGCTCACCACTTAAGACTAGCGGGGAATGGAATGAGCAGTTCTTC
>TRBV3-1/TRBV3-2|once|TRBJ1-3|TRBD1
CASSPSGTGFGNTIYF
TGTGCCAGCAGCCCGTCCGGGACAGGGTTTGGAAACACCATATATTTT
>TRBV3-1/TRBV3-2|NA|TRBJ1-1|NA
CASSQKRGLGTEAFF
TGTGCCAGCAGCCAAAAGAGGGGCTTAGGGACTGAAGCTTTCTTT
>TRBV4-2|NA|TRBJ1-6|NA
CASSQDVAGSSPLHF
TGTGCCAGCAGCCAAGATGTAGCCGGAAGTTCACCCCTCCACTTT
>TRBV4-2|NA|TRBJ2-7|NA
CASSQEGDTHYEQYF
TGTGCCAGCAGCCAAGAGGGAGACACTCACTACGAGCAGTACTTC
>TRBV12-2|NA|TRBJ1-4|NA
CASRLGPGQATNEKLFF
TGTGCAAGTCGCTTAGGCCCGGGACAGGCAACTAATGAAAAACTGTTTTTT
>TRBV3-1/TRBV3-2|NA|TRBJ2-7|TRBD1
CASSQPQGNEQYF
TGTGCCAGCAGCCAACCACAGGGGAACGAGCAGTACTTC
>TRBV6-6|NA|TRBJ1-2|NA
CASSTEYGYTF
TGTGCCAGCAGTACAGAGTATGGCTACACCTTC
>TRBV29-1|NA|TRBJ2-3|TRBD2
CSVTGLAGYTDTQYF
TGCAGCGTCACAGGACTAGCGGGGTACACAGATACGCAGTATTTT
>TRBV19|NA|TRBJ2-7|NA
CASSDSGSYEQYF
TGTGCCAGTAGTGATAGCGGATCCTACGAGCAGTACTTC
>TRBV28|NA|TRBJ1-1|NA
CASSLSRDMDTEAFF
TGTGCCAGCAGCCTCAGCCGGGACATGGACACTGAAGCTTTCTTT
>TRBV2|NA|TRBJ2-2|NA
CASISVGVGGELFF
TGTGCCAGCATCTCGGTGGGAGTGGGCGGGGAGCTGTTTTTT
>TRBV5-1|NA|TRBJ1-3|TRBD1
CASSSSGGSGNTIYF
TGCGCCAGCAGCTCCTCAGGGGGCTCTGGAAACACCATATATTTT
>TRBV4-1|NA|TRBJ2-7|NA
CASSQDVSGLSYEQYF
TGCGCCAGCAGCCAAGATGTAAGCGGTCTCTCCTACGAGCAGTACTTC
>TRBV18|NA|TRBJ2-7|NA
CASSPVSDEQYF
TGTGCCAGCTCACCGGTTTCGGACGAGCAGTACTTC
>TRBV11-2|once|TRBJ2-5|TRBD1
CASSPGDSQETQYF
TGTGCCAGCAGCCCCGGGGACAGCCAAGAGACCCAGTACTTC
>TRBV29-1|NA|TRBJ2-7|NA
CSVEDRPDYEQYF
TGCAGCGTTGAAGATAGGCCCGACTACGAGCAGTACTTC
>TRBV30|few|TRBJ1-2|TRBD1
CAWSVPDRGYTF
TGTGCCTGGAGTGTACCCGACAGGGGTTACACCTTC
>TRBV11-2|NA|TRBJ1-4|NA
CASSRVGGSGEKLFF
TGTGCCAGCAGCCGGGTGGGGGGTAGTGGCGAAAAACTGTTTTTT
>TRBV4-2|NA|TRBJ2-7|NA
CASSQDLGNPYEQYF
TGTGCCAGCAGCCAAGATTTAGGGAACCCTTACGAGCAGTACTTC
>TRBV6-5|NA|TRBJ1-6|NA
CASTPVRVGNSPLHF
TGTGCCAGCACGCCTGTCAGGGTCGGTAATTCACCCCTCCACTTT
>TRBV7-2|NA|TRBJ2-7|TRBD1
CASSLVARGRRYEQYF
TGTGCCAGCAGCTTAGTAGCCAGGGGGCGCAGGTACGAGCAGTACTTC
>TRBV11-3|once|TRBJ1-1|NA
CASSQGLNTEAFF
TGTGCCAGCAGTCAGGGACTGAACACTGAAGCTTTCTTT